The clone carrying this T cell receptor beta chain showed up just a few times. Its antigen remains unknown. The germline V gene encodes CDR1 SGHNT and CDR2 YENEEA. Trimming took 0 bases from V and 1 from J, leaving 5 bases between them. The length of the CDR3 is 14 residues. These data belong to a study of T-cell reconstitution after alpha-beta-depleted transplantation in children. Study outcomes and limitations: Expanded clones from the graft, numbering several hundred, reportedly supplied alpha-beta T cells about two months after transplant.

Preparation of the TCRbeta library used unique molecular identifiers. MiXCR was run by TCRdb on the PCR reads, yielding one entry per CDR3 protein. The table shows some 80,000 distinct CDR3 sequences, with roughly 20% occurring only once. Sequenced material: PBMCs, mostly from graft donor cells, taken 360 days after TCRalphabeta/CD19-depleted stem cell transplant. The genes are TRBV11-3 and TRBJ2-3; D unresolved. The receptor was isolated from a male patient under 10 years old who had a stem cell transplant for acute lymphoblastic leukemia, so the T cells may come from the graft donor. CDR3 residues: CASSLDLGTDTQYF. The CDR3 DNA sequence: TGTGCCAGCAGCTTAGATCTGGGCACAGATACGCAGTATTTT.